These 20 T cell receptor beta chains were sequenced from one sample in a study of blood T cell repertoires in COVID-19. Profiling relied on immunoSEQ multiplex PCR, and the TCRdb table lists in-frame clones only, not all of them. Of roughly 120,000 clones listed, roughly 80% were seen once; the top ten hold 1.5% to 1.7%. Source material: peripheral blood. These receptors all stem from a man aged 50 or older with acute or convalescent COVID-19.

The chain carries TRBV9 and TRBJ1-2; D gene ambiguous. V was clipped by 6 bases and J by 3 bases, with 9 bases between them. The CDR3 runs 12 residues. Germline loops: CDR1 SGDLS, CDR2 YYNGEE. CDR3 protein: CASTGSDYGYTF. The CDR3 bases are TGTGCCAGCACCGGTAGCGACTATGGCTACACCTTC.

The rearrangement joins TRBV6-5 to TRBJ2-1; a possible D gene is TRBD1 (6 bases). Trimming shortened V by 8 bases and J by 2 bases, and 13 bases separated the two germline ends. This CDR3 is built from 14 residues. Germline CDR1 MNHEY, CDR2 SVGAGI. The CDR3 bases are TGTGCCAGCGGGGGCAGGGGAACCTACAATGAGCAGTTCTTC. Protein: CASGGRGTYNEQFF.

This chain uses TRBV7-3 with TRBJ2-6, with 8 bases aligning to TRBD1. This CDR3 comprises 17 residues. With 5 bases clipped from V and 0 bases from J, the junction kept 6 bases outside the gene matches. Germline values: CDR1 SGHTA, CDR2 FQGTGA. The chain's CDR3 is CASSAGTGSSGANVLTF. The CDR3 bases are TGTGCCAGCAGCGCCGGGACAGGCAGCTCTGGGGCCAACGTCCTGACTTTC.

J is TRBJ1-1 and V is TRBV19; D is perhaps TRBD1 (5 bases). This CDR3 region has 12 residues. V dropped 7 bases and J dropped 5 bases, with 11 bases sitting between them. The germline gives CDR1 LNHDA, CDR2 SQIVND (reference sequence). The CDR3 DNA is TGTGCCAGTAAACAGGCGTTGACTGAAGCTTTCTTT. Translating it yields CASKQALTEAFF.

This sequence joins TRBV6-5 and TRBJ1-6; perhaps TRBD1 as D (6 bases). The CDR3 is made up of 14 amino acids. CDR1 is MNHEY, CDR2 SVGAGI, per germline. Deletions cut 7 bases from V and 9 bases from J, with 16 bases between. The CDR3 is CASKKGQAFSPLHF. For the CDR3, the DNA is TGTGCCAGCAAAAAGGGACAAGCCTTTTCACCCCTCCACTTT.

The CDR3 region has the DNA TGCGCCAGCAGCTTGATCGGGGAGATAGCTTTCTTT. This translates into CASSLIGEIAFF. This chain connects TRBV5-1 to TRBJ1-1; no clear D gene. The V gene's germline CDR1 is SGHRS and CDR2 YFSETQ. Trimming left V 1 base short and J 10 bases short, with 11 bases between. This CDR3 has 12 amino acids.

This clone was detected only a few times. The chain couples TRBV7-2 to TRBJ1-6, with D hard to call. The CDR3 loop spans 15 amino acids. With 5 bases removed from V and 5 bases from J, the gap between germline ends came to 13 bases. Germline CDR1 reads SGHTA; CDR2 reads FQGNSA. CDR3 amino acids: CASSPPVRDNSPLHF. The CDR3 coding sequence is TGTGCCAGCAGCCCCCCTGTGAGGGATAATTCACCCCTCCACTTT.

The chain uses TRBV10-3 and TRBJ1-1; 7 bases agree with TRBD1. Germline values: CDR1 ENHRY, CDR2 SYGVKD. The CDR3 is 12 residues long. The V segment lost 6 bases and the J segment 11 bases; nucleotides outside the gene matches: 9. The CDR3 is CAIRNRGAAAFF. The CDR3 DNA sequence: TGTGCCATCAGGAACAGGGGTGCGGCGGCTTTCTTT.

This clone occurred once. The gene calls are TRBV30 and TRBJ2-2, with a tentative D call TRBD1 (6 bases). Per the germline V gene, CDR1 is GTSNPN and CDR2 is SVGIG (reference sequence). This CDR3 is built from 13 residues. V was shortened by 3 bases and J by 1 base, with 6 bases between the two germline ends. The chain's CDR3 is CAWRTGNTGELFF. Written as DNA, the CDR3 is TGTGCCTGGAGGACAGGGAACACCGGGGAGCTGTTTTTT.

This clone came up once. V is TRBV9 and J is TRBJ2-2, with D possibly matching TRBD1 (6 bases). The CDR3 length is 17 residues. The V gene's germline CDR1 is SGDLS and CDR2 YYNGEE. V dropped 4 bases and J dropped 2 bases, with 18 bases sitting between them. The CDR3: CASSPRAAGVNTGELFF. Here the CDR3 DNA reads TGTGCCAGCAGCCCCCGAGCGGCAGGGGTAAACACCGGGGAGCTGTTTTTT.

This clone was seen just once. This CDR3 is CASSQQGVNTEAFF. As DNA, the CDR3 is TGTGCCAGCAGTCAACAGGGGGTAAACACTGAAGCTTTCTTT. The chain carries TRBV28 and TRBJ1-1; TRBD1 matches at 8 bases. The length of the CDR3 is 14 residues. With 5 bases clipped from V and 2 bases from J, the junction kept 4 bases outside the gene matches. Looked up from germline, CDR1 is MDHEN and CDR2 is SYDVKM.

A word on this clone: Its ends do not fully match the called genes, so a read error is possible. The chain joins TRBV5-1 to TRBJ2-3, with D perhaps TRBD1 (5 bases). Germline V lookup: CDR1 SGHRS, CDR2 YFSETQ. The CDR3 has 11 residues. As DNA, the CDR3 is TGCGCCAGCAGCTTGGGACAGCAAAAAACTTTT. This codes for CASSLGQQKTF.

V usage is TRBV6-6 and J usage is TRBJ2-7; 11 nucleotides match TRBD2. The V and J ends lost 5 bases and 3 bases, in that order; junction bases with no gene match: 12. CDR3 length equals 17 residues. Germline CDR1 reads MNHNY; CDR2 reads SVGAGI (reference sequence). CDR3 protein: CASSRGGTSGDFYEQYF. Written as DNA, the CDR3 is TGTGCCAGCAGTCGGGGGGGGACTAGCGGTGATTTCTACGAGCAGTACTTC.

The V call is TRBV19, the J call TRBJ2-7; D is unresolved. With 6 bases removed from V and 3 bases from J, the gap between germline ends came to 12 bases. This CDR3 contains 13 residues. CDR1 is LNHDA, CDR2 SQIVND, per germline (reference sequence). CDR3 nucleotide sequence: TGTGCCAGTAGATCGACAAGCAACTACGAGCAGTACTTC. Protein sequence: CASRSTSNYEQYF.

This chain connects TRBV28 to TRBJ2-7, with D tentatively TRBD1 (6 bases). The CDR3 runs to 15 residues. From germline, CDR1 is MDHEN and CDR2 SYDVKM. The V end lost 2 bases, the J end lost 2 bases, and 13 bases lay between the germline ends. The CDR3 region has the DNA TGTGCCAGCAGTTTAAAGCAGGGGTCAGCCTACGAGCAGTACTTC. Its translation: CASSLKQGSAYEQYF.

The gene calls are TRBV6-1 and TRBJ1-6; D possibly corresponds to TRBD1 (5 bases). The CDR3 covers 17 residues. Per germline, CDR1 MNHNS and CDR2 SASEGT. Trimming removed 1 base at V and 0 bases at J, with 10 bases between. CDR3 nucleotides: TGTGCCAGCAGTGAAGTGGGGGGTAGCTCCTATAATTCACCCCTCCACTTT. It encodes CASSEVGGSSYNSPLHF.

The V call is TRBV25-1, the J call TRBJ1-1; a possible D gene is TRBD1 (6 bases). Deletions cut 6 bases from V and 4 bases from J, with 18 bases between. The CDR3 covers 15 residues. Germline V CDR1 and CDR2: MGHDK, SYGVNS. In DNA form, the CDR3 reads TGTGCCAGCAGACCCACCGGGACAAAGGTCACTGAAGCTTTCTTT. Protein sequence: CASRPTGTKVTEAFF.

This clone was picked up a small number of times. The V call is TRBV4-1, the J call TRBJ1-6, with a weak D call TRBD1 (5 bases). Germline V gives CDR1 MGHRA, CDR2 YSYEKL. The CDR3 contains 15 residues. Trimming removed 0 bases at V and 3 bases at J, with 6 bases between. As DNA, the CDR3 is TGCGCCAGCAGCCAAGACGACAGCTATAATTCACCCCTCCACTTT. It encodes CASSQDDSYNSPLHF.

The chain joins TRBV19 to TRBJ2-2, with D unresolved. The CDR3 contains 12 residues. Per germline, CDR1 LNHDA and CDR2 SQIVND (reference sequence). Trimming cost V 4 bases and J 6 bases, with 6 bases left between them. CDR3 in amino acids: CASSTFPGELFF. Written as DNA, the CDR3 is TGTGCCAGTAGTACTTTTCCCGGGGAGCTGTTTTTT.

This chain connects TRBV10-2 to TRBJ1-2, with D maybe TRBD1 (5 bases). Germline V lookup: CDR1 WSHSY, CDR2 SAAADI. The CDR3 consists of 13 residues. Trimming stripped 4 bases from V and 4 bases from J, with 10 bases between. CDR3 bases: TGCGCCAGCAGTGTGGGGACTCTCTATGGCTACACCTTC. This codes for CASSVGTLYGYTF.